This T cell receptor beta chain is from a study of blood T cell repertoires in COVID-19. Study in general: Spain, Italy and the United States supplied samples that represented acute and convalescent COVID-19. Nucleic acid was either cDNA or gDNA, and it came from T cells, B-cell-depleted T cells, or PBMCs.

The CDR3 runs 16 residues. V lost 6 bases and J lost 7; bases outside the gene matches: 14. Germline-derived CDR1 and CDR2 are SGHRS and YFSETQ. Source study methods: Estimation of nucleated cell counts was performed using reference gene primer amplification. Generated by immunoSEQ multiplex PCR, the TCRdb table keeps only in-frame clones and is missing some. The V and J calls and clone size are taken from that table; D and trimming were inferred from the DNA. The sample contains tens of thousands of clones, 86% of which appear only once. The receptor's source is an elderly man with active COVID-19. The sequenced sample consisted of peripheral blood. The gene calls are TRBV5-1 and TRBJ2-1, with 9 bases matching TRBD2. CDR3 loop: CASTPTGSGSKNEQFF. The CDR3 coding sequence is TGCGCCAGCACCCCGACGGGTAGCGGGAGTAAGAATGAGCAGTTCTTC.